Detailed here is one TCR beta chain. Its antigen is as yet unknown. The sample belongs to a study of long-term antiretroviral therapy in people with HIV. Regarding the study as a whole: Information on adherence, resistance and therapy changes was unavailable. Repertoires in HIV (unlike those of controls) had narrower CDR3 length ranges.

The CDR3 extends over 15 amino acids. Between the trimmed V and J ends, which lost 6 bases and 3 bases, there was a span of 18 bases. Germline loops: CDR1 LGHNT, CDR2 FRNRAP. At survey level, the immunoSEQ assay was run in its v3.0 version. Some clones are missing from TCRdb's copy, which holds only in-frame ones; the method was immunoSEQ multiplex PCR. The data contain 15,000 to 20,000 clones, approximately 86% of them seen just once; the ten biggest clones take up approximately 14%. V usage is TRBV12-5 and J usage is TRBJ2-7; tentative D call: TRBD2 (5 bases). Sample: unsorted PBMCs, taken approximately 2.3 years before starting antiretroviral therapy. This receptor was taken from a woman in her twenties or thirties with HIV. The CDR3 sequence: CASGPTDIGIYEQYF. In nucleotides, the CDR3 is TGTGCTAGTGGACCTACAGACATCGGGATCTACGAGCAGTACTTC.